The 16 T cell receptor beta chains given below trace back to one sample, sequenced in a study of breast tumors, draining lymph nodes, adjacent tissues. A single record per CDR3 protein comes from TCRdb applying MiXCR to the multiplex PCR reads. The sample yields about 35,000 distinct CDR3 sequences, around a third seen once. Sequences were obtained from breast tumor tissue. All receptors come from a female donor with breast cancer. Some clones in this sample may be carry-over from other donors' samples.

This clonotype appeared many times. The V call is TRBV7-8, the J call TRBJ2-7; 13 bases align to TRBD2. Losses at the gene ends were 0 bases for V and 2 bases for J; bases not matched to a gene: 4. The CDR3 consists of 17 residues. The V gene's germline CDR1 is SGHVS and CDR2 FQNEAQ. The CDR3 region is CASSLAQGTSGTYEQYF. The CDR3 nucleotides are TGTGCCAGCAGCTTAGCGCAAGGGACTAGCGGGACCTACGAGCAGTACTTC.

This clonotype was counted many times. This chain uses TRBV19 with TRBJ1-5, with D unclear. Looked up from germline, CDR1 is LNHDA and CDR2 is SQIVND (reference sequence). Trimming shortened V by 3 bases and J by 0 bases, and 6 bases separated the two germline ends. There are 14 residues in the CDR3. The CDR3 DNA is TGTGCCAGTAGTATCTCAGATAGCAATCAGCCCCAGCATTTT. Its protein product is CASSISDSNQPQHF.

This clonotype was detected a few times. The J gene is TRBJ2-2, the V gene TRBV11-2; 12 bases are shared with TRBD2. V shed 3 bases, J shed 6 bases, and the junction held 5 bases outside the gene matches. Germline loops: CDR1 SGHAT, CDR2 FQNNGV. CDR3 length: 16 residues. The DNA for the CDR3 is TGTGCCAGCAGCTTTCCTAGCGGGAGGGCTCCCGGGGAGCTGTTTTTT. The encoded protein is CASSFPSGRAPGELFF.

The chain is built from TRBV5-1 and TRBJ1-1; D possibly corresponds to TRBD1 (5 bases). V shed 2 bases and J shed 1 base, with 9 bases lying between them. CDR1 and CDR2 from the germline V gene are SGHRS and YFSETQ. There are 14 residues in the CDR3. The CDR3 nucleotides are TGCGCCAGCAGCTTTTCAGGACAGAACACTGAAGCTTTCTTT. As protein: CASSFSGQNTEAFF.

The table lists this clonotype with a few counts. V gene TRBV28 combines with J gene TRBJ1-3; D call uncertain. Trimming stripped 6 bases from V and 5 bases from J, with 14 bases between. Germline CDR1 reads MDHEN; CDR2 reads SYDVKM. The CDR3 length is 14 residues. Here the CDR3 reads CASSYSYARNTIYF. DNA for the CDR3: TGTGCCAGCAGCTATAGCTACGCCCGAAACACCATATATTTT.

This clonotype was seen many times. The V call is TRBV5-1, the J call TRBJ2-1; 8 positions match TRBD2. J lost 7 bases, V lost 1 base, and 10 bases had no gene match. This CDR3 has 16 amino acids. The V gene's germline CDR1 is SGHRS and CDR2 YFSETQ. In DNA form, the CDR3 reads TGCGCCAGCAGCTTGTACGGGAGGGGGGCTGTGAATGAGCAGTTCTTC. This codes for CASSLYGRGAVNEQFF.

This clonotype has a count of ten or more. The chain has TRBV7-3 and TRBJ2-3; 12 bases agree with TRBD2. The junction had 4 bases not matched to a gene; V was cut back by 4 bases and J by 8 bases. Germline V gene data show CDR1 as SGHTA and CDR2 as FQGTGA. This CDR3 region has 14 residues. The CDR3 sequence is CASSSTSGSVTQYF. In DNA, the CDR3 is TGTGCCAGCAGCTCGACTAGCGGGAGCGTTACGCAGTATTTT.

A remark on this clonotype: At one end the junction does not follow the germline gene, possibly because of a read error. This chain uses TRBV11-3 with TRBJ2-3; D tentatively reads TRBD1 or TRBD2 (5 bases each). This CDR3 is 15 amino acids long. Looked up from germline, CDR1 is SGHNT and CDR2 is YENEEA. The CDR3 loop reads CASSLAGGATGTQYF. CDR3 nucleotide sequence: TGTGCCAGCAGCTTAGCTGGAGGAGCTACAGGTACGCAGTATTTT.

The chain employs TRBV28 and TRBJ2-7; D may be TRBD2 (6 bases). The ends were cut back, 6 bases at V and 0 bases at J, with 18 bases in the middle. The CDR3 length is 16 residues. Germline CDR1 is MDHEN and CDR2 is SYDVKM. The CDR3 nucleotides are TGTGCCAGCAGGTCGACCGGGACTGATACCTCCTACGAGCAGTACTTC. Translated: CASRSTGTDTSYEQYF.

This clonotype was detected ten times or more. The chain couples TRBV6-1 to TRBJ2-5; weak D call: TRBD1 (6 bases). This CDR3 is built from 13 residues. V shed 5 bases and J shed 3 bases, with 10 bases lying between them. The germline V gene encodes CDR1 MNHNS and CDR2 SASEGT. CDR3 region: CASSIYREETQYF. CDR3 nucleotides: TGTGCCAGCAGTATTTACAGGGAAGAGACCCAGTACTTC.

A single count supports this clonotype. The J gene is TRBJ1-2, the V gene TRBV28, with D perhaps matching TRBD1 (6 bases). The germline CDR1 and CDR2 sequences are MDHEN and SYDVKM. The germline V and J ends were trimmed by 5 bases and 4 bases, with 11 bases remaining between them. CDR3 size: 13 residues. The CDR3, as DNA: TGTGCCAGCAGTGGCAGGGGAGGCTATGGCTACACCTTC. Translated, it gives CASSGRGGYGYTF.

The V call is TRBV7-4, the J call TRBJ2-6, with TRBD2 matching 9 bases. Looked up from germline, CDR1 is SGHVT and CDR2 is SQSDAQ. This CDR3 is 17 amino acids long. With 5 bases clipped from V and 2 bases from J, the junction kept 7 bases outside the gene matches. CDR3 DNA: TGTGCCAGCAGCGAACTAGCGGGCAGTACTGGGGCCAACGTCCTGACTTTC. Protein product: CASSELAGSTGANVLTF.

This clonotype was seen a handful of times. A much larger clone differs from this one at a single base, so this may be a read error. This is likely a read error, given that the CDR3 carries no conserved phenylalanine or tryptophan at its end. The J gene is TRBJ2-1, the V gene TRBV5-1, with 9 bases fitting TRBD1. J gave up 8 bases and V 4 bases, and 7 bases lay outside the gene matches. This CDR3 is 14 amino acids long. Germline V gene sequence: CDR1 SGHRS, CDR2 YFSETQ. The CDR3: CASSHGQGSDEQFL. For the CDR3, the DNA is TGCGCCAGCAGCCACGGACAGGGGTCCGATGAGCAGTTCCTC.

As to this clonotype: Given a much more abundant clone one base away, this may be a read error. The V call is TRBV11-2, the J call TRBJ2-2; 10 nucleotides line up with TRBD2. The CDR3 totals 16 residues. Trimming cost V 6 bases and J 3 bases; bases outside gene matches: 7. Germline V gene sequence: CDR1 SGHAT, CDR2 FQNNGV. CDR3 region: CASRALAGVDTGELFF. CDR3 coding DNA: TGTGCCAGCAGGGCTCTAGCGGGAGTGGACACCGGGGAGCTGTTTTTT.

Comment on this clonotype: A read error may explain this, as a much larger clone is one base away. The chain couples TRBV27 to TRBJ1-2; 7 bases agree with TRBD1. CDR3 length: 11 residues. CDR1 and CDR2 (germline): MNHEY, SMNVEV (reference sequence). The chain's CDR3 is CASSGGQRYAF. The CDR3, as DNA: TGTGCCAGCAGTGGGGGACAGAGATACGCCTTC.

There are many counts of this clonotype. The chain links TRBV20-1 to TRBJ2-7; 7 bases fit TRBD1. V shed 5 bases, J shed 0 bases, and the junction held 4 bases outside the gene matches. The germline CDR1 and CDR2 sequences are DFQATT and SNEGSKA (reference sequence). The CDR3 totals 13 residues. CDR3 in amino acids: CSAGKGASYEQYF. The CDR3 DNA sequence: TGCAGTGCTGGAAAGGGGGCCTCCTACGAGCAGTACTTC.